The clone carrying this TCR beta chain was detected many times. Antigen unknown. This sample was included in a study of regulatory T cells in long-lasting Graves disease. Study results and limitations: Less diverse TCR repertoires were seen in persistent Graves' patients than in newly diagnosed ones.

To make TCR beta libraries, researchers used iRepertoire HTBI primers and Arm-PCR of CDR3 regions. TCRdb passed the multiplex PCR reads through MiXCR, listing each CDR3 protein once. The data show some 230,000 distinct CDR3 sequences, with around 18% seen just once and approximately 20% held by the top ten. Stated time point: newly diagnosed GD, antithyroid drugs for less than 3 months. PBMC RNA served as the TCR library source. Germline assignment: CDR1 LGHNA and CDR2 YSLEER. The CDR3 runs 16 residues. Trimming pared 1 base from V and 2 bases from J, leaving 14 bases between. The material was peripheral blood mononuclear cells (PBMCs), obtained at new diagnosis, from a patient treated with antithyroid drugs. The clonotype originates from a female donor with Graves disease. V usage is TRBV4-3 and J usage is TRBJ1-2; D might be TRBD1 (6 bases). The CDR3 is CASSQGAQQGNYGYTF. The CDR3 DNA sequence: TGCGCCAGCAGCCAAGGGGCTCAACAGGGCAACTATGGCTACACCTTC.